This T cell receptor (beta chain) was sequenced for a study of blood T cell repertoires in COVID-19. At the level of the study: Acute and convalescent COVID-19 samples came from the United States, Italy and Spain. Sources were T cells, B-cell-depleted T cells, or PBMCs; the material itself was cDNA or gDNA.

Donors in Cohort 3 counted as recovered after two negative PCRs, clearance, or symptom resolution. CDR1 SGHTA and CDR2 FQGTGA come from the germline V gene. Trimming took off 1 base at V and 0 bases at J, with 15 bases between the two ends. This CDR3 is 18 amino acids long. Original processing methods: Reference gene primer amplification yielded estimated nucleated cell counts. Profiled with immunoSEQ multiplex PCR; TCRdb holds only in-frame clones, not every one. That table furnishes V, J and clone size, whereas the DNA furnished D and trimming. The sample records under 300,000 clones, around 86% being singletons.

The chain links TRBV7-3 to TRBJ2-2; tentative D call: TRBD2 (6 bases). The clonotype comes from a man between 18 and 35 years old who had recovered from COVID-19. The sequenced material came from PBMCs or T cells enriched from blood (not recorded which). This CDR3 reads CASSLRGGLDPNTGELFF. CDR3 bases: TGTGCCAGCAGCTTAAGAGGAGGGTTGGACCCGAACACCGGGGAGCTGTTTTTT.